The source of this T cell receptor (beta chain) is a study of blood T cell repertoires in COVID-19. The overall study: Collection of acute and convalescent COVID-19 samples took place in the United States, Italy and Spain. PBMCs, B-cell-depleted T cells, or T cells were the source of the cDNA or gDNA that made up the material.

The CDR3 extends over 16 amino acids. Germline V gene sequence: CDR1 KGHSH, CDR2 LQKENI. Unmatched junction bases numbered 4, after V lost 3 bases and J lost 0 bases. Per the original data handling: Amplifying reference gene primers gave estimates of nucleated cell counts. Profiled with immunoSEQ multiplex PCR; TCRdb holds only in-frame clones, not every one. V and J calls and clone size are given by that table; D and trimming were obtained from the DNA. The sample shows around 130,000 clones, around 90% of them seen only once. Sequencing used peripheral blood. The sequence was obtained from a human donor in a cohort sampled during active COVID-19. The chain joins TRBV18 to TRBJ2-2; 7 bases are shared with TRBD2. The CDR3 sequence is CASSPTSGTNTGELFF. The CDR3 DNA is TGTGCCAGCTCACCGACGAGCGGGACGAACACCGGGGAGCTGTTTTTT.